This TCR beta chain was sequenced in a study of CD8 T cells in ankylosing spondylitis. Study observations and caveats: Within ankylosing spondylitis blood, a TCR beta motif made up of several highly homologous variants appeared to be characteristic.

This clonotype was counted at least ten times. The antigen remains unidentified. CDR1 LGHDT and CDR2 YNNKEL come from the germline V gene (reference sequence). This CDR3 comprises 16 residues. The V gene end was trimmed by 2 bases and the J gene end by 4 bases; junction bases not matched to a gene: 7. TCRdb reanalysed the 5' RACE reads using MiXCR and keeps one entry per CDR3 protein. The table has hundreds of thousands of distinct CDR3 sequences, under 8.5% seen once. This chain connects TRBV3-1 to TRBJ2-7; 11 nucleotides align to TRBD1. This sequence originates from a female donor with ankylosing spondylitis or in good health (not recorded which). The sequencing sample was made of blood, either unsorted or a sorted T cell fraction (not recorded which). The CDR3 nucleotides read TGTGCCAGCAGCCAAACCGGGACAGGGGGTTCTTACGAGCAGTACTTC. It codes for CASSQTGTGGSYEQYF.